This entry lists 19 T cell receptor beta chains sequenced from one sample in a study of OX40 agonist ivuxolimab in advanced cancers. The repertoire was sequenced with immunoSEQ multiplex PCR; TCRdb's copy has only in-frame clones and lacks some. The data contain fewer than 85,000 clones, 65% to 85% of them singletons. The sample was CD4+ or CD8+ T cells sorted from blood, taken in a trial of the OX40 agonist ivuxolimab. The receptors here all came from an adult with an advanced solid tumor such as melanoma, head and neck, liver or kidney cancer.

This clone was recorded once. The chain uses TRBV10-3 and TRBJ1-5; 7 nucleotides align to TRBD1. From germline, CDR1 is ENHRY and CDR2 SYGVKD. Losses at the gene ends were 0 bases for V and 4 bases for J; bases not matched to a gene: 6. The CDR3 totals 16 residues. Here the CDR3 DNA reads TGTGCCATCAGTGAGTCGACAGGGACAGCAAATCAGCCCCAGCATTTT. Encoded protein: CAISESTGTANQPQHF.

The V and J genes are TRBV19 and TRBJ2-1, with D perhaps TRBD2 (6 bases). The CDR3 is 13 residues long. V lost 9 bases and J 9 bases, leaving 18 bases between the germline ends. Germline lookup yields CDR1 LNHDA and CDR2 SQIVND (reference sequence). CDR3 loop: CARLRLVGSEQFF. The CDR3 DNA is TGTGCCAGGCTTCGTTTGGTCGGGAGTGAGCAGTTCTTC.

V and J are TRBV19 and TRBJ1-5; D is ambiguous. The CDR3 is 15 residues long. The ends were cut back, 3 bases at V and 8 bases at J, with 17 bases in the middle. CDR1 is LNHDA, CDR2 SQIVND, per germline (reference sequence). DNA for the CDR3: TGTGCCAGTAGTATTTTTGGCACCCCGACTAAGCCCCAGCATTTT. This sequence encodes CASSIFGTPTKPQHF.

The gene calls are TRBV19 and TRBJ1-1; the D is unclear. CDR1 and CDR2 (germline): LNHDA, SQIVND (reference sequence). This CDR3 is 14 amino acids long. Trimming cost V 7 bases and J 1 base, with 13 bases left between them. CDR3 DNA sequence: TGTGCCAGTATCGGGTCACAGTCGAACACTGAAGCTTTCTTT. Translated, it gives CASIGSQSNTEAFF.

The chain carries TRBV27 and TRBJ1-1, with D tentatively TRBD1 (5 bases). V lost 6 bases to trimming and J lost 0 bases, with 17 bases between them. The length of the CDR3 is 16 residues. CDR1 and CDR2 (germline): MNHEY, SMNVEV (reference sequence). The CDR3 DNA follows: TGTGCCAGCAGGACCCTCGGGGACCCAATGAACACTGAAGCTTTCTTT. This sequence encodes CASRTLGDPMNTEAFF.

For the CDR3, the DNA is TGCGCCAGCAGCCAAGGTCAGCAGGGAAAACTGTTTTTT. Translating gives CASSQGQQGKLFF. The chain carries TRBV4-3 and TRBJ1-4; TRBD1 is a possible D gene (5 bases). This CDR3 is built from 13 residues. Germline loops: CDR1 LGHNA, CDR2 YSLEER. Trimming stripped 1 base from V and 10 bases from J, with 10 bases between.

The genes are TRBV6-6 and TRBJ1-4; 10 nucleotides match TRBD1. The CDR3 has 15 amino acids. CDR1 is MNHNY, CDR2 SVGAGI, per germline (reference sequence). Losses at the gene ends were 6 bases for V and 4 bases for J; bases not matched to a gene: 5. The CDR3 here is CASSRGQGGNEKLFF. CDR3 coding DNA: TGTGCCAGCAGCCGAGGACAGGGGGGTAATGAAAAACTGTTTTTT.

This clone was recorded a few times. V gene TRBV6-5 combines with J gene TRBJ1-5, with D unclear. Germline assignment: CDR1 MNHEY and CDR2 SVGAGI. Trimming left V 0 bases short and J 3 bases short, with 3 bases between. This CDR3 spans 13 amino acids. The CDR3 coding sequence is TGTGCCAGCAGTTACTCGATCAATCAGCCCCAGCATTTT. Protein: CASSYSINQPQHF.

The genes are TRBV10-2 and TRBJ2-7, with D possibly matching TRBD1 (6 bases). The CDR3 length is 14 residues. CDR1 is WSHSY and CDR2 is SAAADI in the germline V gene. Trimming left V 4 bases short and J 4 bases short, with 14 bases between. As DNA, the CDR3 is TGCGCCAGCAGTGTAGGGACACCACCTTACGAGCAGTACTTC. Its translation: CASSVGTPPYEQYF.

This chain connects TRBV6-1 to TRBJ2-7, with D perhaps assigned TRBD1 or TRBD2 (5 bases each). V was pared by 4 bases and J by 0 bases, with 13 bases between. Germline CDR1 MNHNS, CDR2 SASEGT. The CDR3 is made up of 15 amino acids. In nucleotides, the CDR3 is TGTGCCAGCAGTGTGGGGGTGACAATCTCCTACGAGCAGTACTTC. Amino acids: CASSVGVTISYEQYF.

The chain has TRBV6-1 and TRBJ1-1; 7 nucleotides line up with TRBD1. Germline values: CDR1 MNHNS, CDR2 SASEGT. This CDR3 is built from 14 residues. V shed 4 bases and J 2 bases; nucleotides not matched to a gene: 4. The CDR3 nucleotides are TGTGCCAGCAGTGGAGACAGGGACAACACTGAAGCTTTCTTT. Protein product: CASSGDRDNTEAFF.

V and J are TRBV29-1 and TRBJ2-7; D gene unclear. Trimming shortened V by 4 bases and J by 5 bases, and 6 bases separated the two germline ends. Germline loops: CDR1 SQVTM, CDR2 ANQGSEA. The CDR3 has 10 residues. CDR3 in DNA: TGCAGCGTTGGGGTTAACGAGCAGTACTTC. This gives the protein CSVGVNEQYF.

The chain has TRBV6-5 and TRBJ1-6, with a weak D call TRBD1 (5 bases). V lost 7 bases and J 7 bases, leaving 14 bases between the germline ends. Germline V gene lookup returns CDR1 MNHEY and CDR2 SVGAGI. This CDR3 is built from 14 residues. CDR3 region: CASKAPGDNSPLHF. The CDR3 DNA sequence: TGTGCCAGCAAAGCTCCGGGGGACAATTCACCCCTCCACTTT.

J is TRBJ1-4 and V is TRBV29-1; 7 bases fit TRBD1. This CDR3 region has 15 residues. Germline V lookup: CDR1 SQVTM, CDR2 ANQGSEA. The junction had 11 bases not matched to a gene; V was cut back by 6 bases and J by 4 bases. This CDR3 reads CSVLTGQNINEKLFF. In DNA form, the CDR3 reads TGCAGCGTCCTAACGGGACAGAACATTAATGAAAAACTGTTTTTT.

The V and J genes are TRBV30 and TRBJ1-4, with TRBD1 as a possible D gene (6 bases). V shed 2 bases and J shed 8 bases, with 15 bases lying between them. Germline CDR1 reads GTSNPN; CDR2 reads SVGIG (reference sequence). The CDR3 has 14 residues. The CDR3: CAWSRGFQGEKLFF. The CDR3 DNA sequence: TGTGCCTGGAGTAGAGGCTTCCAGGGGGAAAAACTGTTTTTT.

The chain has TRBV5-6 and TRBJ2-7; either TRBD1 or TRBD2 may supply D (5 bases each). The germline gives CDR1 SGHDT, CDR2 YYEEEE. The ends were cut back, 1 base at V and 3 bases at J, with 8 bases in the middle. CDR3 length: 13 amino acids. CDR3 in amino acids: CASSLRGGYEQYF. The CDR3, as DNA: TGTGCCAGCAGCTTGCGGGGCGGCTACGAGCAGTACTTC.

With regard to this clone: The junction departs from the called germline gene at one end, perhaps through a read error. The chain uses TRBV6-4 and TRBJ1-1; D uncertain. The CDR3 has 14 residues. Germline CDR1 and CDR2: MRHNA and SNTAGT. The CDR3 is CASRDSSVGTEAFF. The CDR3 nucleotides are TGTGCCAGCAGGGACTCGAGCGTGGGAACTGAAGCTTTCTTT.

The chain joins TRBV13 to TRBJ1-4; tentative D call: TRBD1 (5 bases). Per the germline V gene, CDR1 is PRHDT and CDR2 is FYEKMQ (reference sequence). V was clipped by 4 bases and J by 7 bases, with 13 bases between them. The CDR3 consists of 14 residues. CDR3 DNA sequence: TGTGCCAGCAGCTCGCGGGGGGGTGGTGAAAAACTGTTTTTT. As protein: CASSSRGGGEKLFF.

This CDR3 is CASSPNAWVKETQYF. The CDR3 DNA reads as TGTGCCAGCAGCCCCAACGCGTGGGTGAAGGAGACCCAGTACTTC. This chain joins TRBV5-4 and TRBJ2-5; no clear D. Trimming took 4 bases from V and 5 from J, leaving 18 bases between them. From germline, CDR1 is SGHNT and CDR2 YYREEE (reference sequence). This CDR3 is 15 amino acids long.